This T cell receptor (beta chain) was sequenced during a study of shared clonotypes between healthy human individuals. Method: immunoSEQ multiplex PCR; TCRdb's copy keeps in-frame clones and lacks some. The sample carries approximately 2.1 million clones, just over 90% recorded once. The junction had 5 bases not matched to a gene; V was cut back by 8 bases and J by 1 base. Germline CDR1 reads KGHSH; CDR2 reads LQKENI. This CDR3 is built from 16 residues. The sequencing sample was made of naive CD4+ T cells from PBMCs. Subset of the sample: CD45RA+ positively selected. J is TRBJ2-2 and V is TRBV18; 12 bases are shared with TRBD2. This TCR derives from a man younger than 30 in good health. Some clones in this sample may be carry-over from other donors' samples. In DNA form, the CDR3 reads TGTGCCAGCCCGACTAGCGGGAGCGAGAACACCGGGGAGCTGTTTTTT. It encodes CASPTSGSENTGELFF.